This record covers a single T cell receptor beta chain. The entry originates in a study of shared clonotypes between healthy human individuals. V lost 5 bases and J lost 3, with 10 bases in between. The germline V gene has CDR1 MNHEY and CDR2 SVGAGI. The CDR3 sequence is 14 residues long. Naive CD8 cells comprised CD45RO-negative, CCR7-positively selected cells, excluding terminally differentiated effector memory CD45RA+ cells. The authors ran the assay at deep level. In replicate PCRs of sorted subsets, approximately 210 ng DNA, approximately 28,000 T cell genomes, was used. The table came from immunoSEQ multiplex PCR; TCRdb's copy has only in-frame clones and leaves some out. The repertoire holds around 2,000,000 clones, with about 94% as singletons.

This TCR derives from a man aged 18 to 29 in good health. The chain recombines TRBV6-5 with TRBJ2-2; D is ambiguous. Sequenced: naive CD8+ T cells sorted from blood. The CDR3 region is CASSDQEYTGELFF. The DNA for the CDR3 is TGTGCCAGCAGTGACCAGGAGTACACCGGGGAGCTGTTTTTT.